Shown below are 4 T cell receptor beta chains from a single sample sequenced in a study of cytomegalovirus exposure and HLA in healthy donors. Amplification used 60 Vbeta primers and 13 Jbeta primers. Profiled with immunoSEQ multiplex PCR; TCRdb holds only in-frame clones, not every one. Of about 120,000 clones in the sample, 74% were seen once. The source material was PBMCs. The receptors here all came from a man aged 25 to 40 in good health and CMV-seropositive.

This clone came up once. The genes are TRBV7-9 and TRBJ2-1; 7 bases are shared with TRBD2. This CDR3 region has 15 residues. The V gene's germline CDR1 is SEHNR and CDR2 FQNEAQ (reference sequence). V dropped 5 bases and J dropped 8; count of bases not matched to a gene: 12. CDR3 in amino acids: CASSRDGLEVDEQFF. Written as DNA, the CDR3 is TGTGCCAGCAGCCGGGACGGACTAGAGGTCGATGAGCAGTTCTTC. Drawing the rest from reference TRBV7-9 and TRBJ2-1, the complete variable domain is DTGVSQNPRHKITKRGQNVTFRCDPISEHNRLYWYRQTLGQGPEFLTYFQNEAQLEKSRLLSDRFSAERPKGSFSTLEIQRTEQGDSAMYLCASSRDGLEVDEQFFGPGTRLTVL.

This clone is judged medium-sized. The rearrangement links TRBV7-9 to TRBJ1-1; D is uncertain. The V end lost 8 bases, the J end lost 3 bases, and 10 bases lay between the germline ends. The CDR3 extends over 12 amino acids. The germline CDR1 and CDR2 sequences are SEHNR and FQNEAQ (reference sequence). The CDR3 loop reads CASRGWDTEAFF. The CDR3 DNA reads as TGTGCCAGCCGAGGGTGGGACACTGAAGCTTTCTTT.

The chain has TRBV7-6 and TRBJ2-1, with TRBD2 matching 11 bases. The CDR3 has 16 amino acids. Trimming cost V 1 base and J 3 bases; bases outside gene matches: 2. Germline V gene lookup returns CDR1 SGHVS and CDR2 FNYEAQ. The CDR3 protein is CASSLELAGGYNEQFF. For the CDR3, the DNA is TGTGCCAGCAGCTTAGAGCTAGCGGGGGGCTACAATGAGCAGTTCTTC.

The chain couples TRBV28 to TRBJ1-1, with a possible D match to TRBD1 (5 bases). Per germline, CDR1 MDHEN and CDR2 SYDVKM. The CDR3 is 15 amino acids. V was clipped by 3 bases and J by 4 bases, with 15 bases between them. The CDR3 DNA follows: TGTGCCAGCAGTTTTGTAAGGGCGGGGGGCACTGAAGCTTTCTTT. It yields the protein CASSFVRAGGTEAFF.